Sequencing of this T cell receptor (beta chain) was carried out in a study of blood T cell repertoires in COVID-19. Study in general: Specimens from acute and convalescent COVID-19 originated in the United States, Italy and Spain.

Clones were read by immunoSEQ multiplex PCR, and TCRdb kept only the in-frame ones, dropping some. Among 280,000 or so clones listed, 70% to 90% were seen once. The sequence was obtained from a man in his thirties or forties who had recovered from COVID-19. Sample: PBMCs or T cells enriched from blood (not recorded which).

The CDR3 reads CASSYTGSAGELFF. In DNA, the CDR3 is TGTGCCAGCAGTTACACAGGGTCCGCCGGGGAGCTGTTTTTT. V gene TRBV6-2 or TRBV6-3 combines with J gene TRBJ2-2, with TRBD1 as a possible D gene (6 bases). Looked up from germline, CDR1 is MNHEY and CDR2 is SVGEGT. V was pared by 2 bases and J by 6 bases, with 10 bases between. The CDR3 length is 14 residues.